These 6 T cell receptor beta chains originate from one sample sequenced in a study of cytomegalovirus exposure and HLA in healthy donors. The PCR had 60 Vbeta and 13 Jbeta primers. Clones were sequenced by immunoSEQ multiplex PCR, and TCRdb holds only the in-frame ones, with some missing. The profile shows around 140,000 clones, roughly 80% of them singletons. Sequencing was carried out using PBMCs. The origin of the receptors is a woman aged 50 to 60 in good health and CMV-seropositive.

The chain is built from TRBV7-8 and TRBJ2-2, with 8 bases matching TRBD2. CDR1 and CDR2 from the germline V gene are SGHVS and FQNEAQ. Losses at the gene ends were 6 bases for V and 4 bases for J; bases not matched to a gene: 10. CDR3 size: 16 residues. DNA for the CDR3: TGTGCCAGCAGGGGGGGGGCGGGGGGCCTCACCGGGGAGCTGTTTTTT. Translating it yields CASRGGAGGLTGELFF.

The chain links TRBV4-1 to TRBJ2-7; 7 positions match TRBD1. The CDR3 runs to 17 residues. From germline, CDR1 is MGHRA and CDR2 YSYEKL. The trim removed 4 bases at V and 0 bases at J, leaving 12 bases unmatched. CDR3 protein: CASSRLPGGMSSYEQYF. Here the CDR3 DNA reads TGCGCCAGCAGCCGCCTGCCAGGGGGTATGAGCTCCTACGAGCAGTACTTC.

V is TRBV4-3 and J is TRBJ1-3, with unresolved D. CDR1 and CDR2 (germline): LGHNA, YSLEER. The CDR3 length is 15 residues. V shed 0 bases and J shed 9 bases, with 15 bases lying between them. CDR3 amino acids: CASSQEDRVFSTIYF. CDR3 nucleotide sequence: TGCGCCAGCAGCCAAGAAGATCGGGTATTTAGCACCATATATTTT.

The chain is built from TRBV7-9 and TRBJ2-3; a possible D gene is TRBD1 (6 bases). This CDR3 is built from 14 residues. Trimming removed 5 bases at V and 7 bases at J, with 16 bases between. The germline CDR1 and CDR2 sequences are SEHNR and FQNEAQ (reference sequence). The CDR3 sequence is CASSPGQNRNTQYF. For the CDR3, the DNA is TGTGCCAGCAGCCCCGGACAGAATAGAAATACGCAGTATTTT.

The chain is built from TRBV4-1 and TRBJ1-2, with D possibly being TRBD1 (6 bases). This CDR3 comprises 14 residues. Germline lookup yields CDR1 MGHRA and CDR2 YSYEKL. Between the trimmed V and J ends, which lost 0 bases and 2 bases, there was a span of 7 bases. This chain's CDR3 is CASSQDRGNYGYTF. As DNA, the CDR3 is TGCGCCAGCAGCCAAGACAGGGGAAACTATGGCTACACCTTC.

The chain has TRBV7-9 and TRBJ2-1; 9 bases are a match to TRBD2. V dropped 4 bases and J dropped 5; count of bases not matched to a gene: 9. Germline assignment: CDR1 SEHNR and CDR2 FQNEAQ (reference sequence). There are 16 residues in the CDR3. The CDR3, as DNA: TGTGCCAGCAGCTCCCGTTCAGGCGGGGGGGACAATGAGCAGTTCTTC. It specifies CASSSRSGGGDNEQFF.